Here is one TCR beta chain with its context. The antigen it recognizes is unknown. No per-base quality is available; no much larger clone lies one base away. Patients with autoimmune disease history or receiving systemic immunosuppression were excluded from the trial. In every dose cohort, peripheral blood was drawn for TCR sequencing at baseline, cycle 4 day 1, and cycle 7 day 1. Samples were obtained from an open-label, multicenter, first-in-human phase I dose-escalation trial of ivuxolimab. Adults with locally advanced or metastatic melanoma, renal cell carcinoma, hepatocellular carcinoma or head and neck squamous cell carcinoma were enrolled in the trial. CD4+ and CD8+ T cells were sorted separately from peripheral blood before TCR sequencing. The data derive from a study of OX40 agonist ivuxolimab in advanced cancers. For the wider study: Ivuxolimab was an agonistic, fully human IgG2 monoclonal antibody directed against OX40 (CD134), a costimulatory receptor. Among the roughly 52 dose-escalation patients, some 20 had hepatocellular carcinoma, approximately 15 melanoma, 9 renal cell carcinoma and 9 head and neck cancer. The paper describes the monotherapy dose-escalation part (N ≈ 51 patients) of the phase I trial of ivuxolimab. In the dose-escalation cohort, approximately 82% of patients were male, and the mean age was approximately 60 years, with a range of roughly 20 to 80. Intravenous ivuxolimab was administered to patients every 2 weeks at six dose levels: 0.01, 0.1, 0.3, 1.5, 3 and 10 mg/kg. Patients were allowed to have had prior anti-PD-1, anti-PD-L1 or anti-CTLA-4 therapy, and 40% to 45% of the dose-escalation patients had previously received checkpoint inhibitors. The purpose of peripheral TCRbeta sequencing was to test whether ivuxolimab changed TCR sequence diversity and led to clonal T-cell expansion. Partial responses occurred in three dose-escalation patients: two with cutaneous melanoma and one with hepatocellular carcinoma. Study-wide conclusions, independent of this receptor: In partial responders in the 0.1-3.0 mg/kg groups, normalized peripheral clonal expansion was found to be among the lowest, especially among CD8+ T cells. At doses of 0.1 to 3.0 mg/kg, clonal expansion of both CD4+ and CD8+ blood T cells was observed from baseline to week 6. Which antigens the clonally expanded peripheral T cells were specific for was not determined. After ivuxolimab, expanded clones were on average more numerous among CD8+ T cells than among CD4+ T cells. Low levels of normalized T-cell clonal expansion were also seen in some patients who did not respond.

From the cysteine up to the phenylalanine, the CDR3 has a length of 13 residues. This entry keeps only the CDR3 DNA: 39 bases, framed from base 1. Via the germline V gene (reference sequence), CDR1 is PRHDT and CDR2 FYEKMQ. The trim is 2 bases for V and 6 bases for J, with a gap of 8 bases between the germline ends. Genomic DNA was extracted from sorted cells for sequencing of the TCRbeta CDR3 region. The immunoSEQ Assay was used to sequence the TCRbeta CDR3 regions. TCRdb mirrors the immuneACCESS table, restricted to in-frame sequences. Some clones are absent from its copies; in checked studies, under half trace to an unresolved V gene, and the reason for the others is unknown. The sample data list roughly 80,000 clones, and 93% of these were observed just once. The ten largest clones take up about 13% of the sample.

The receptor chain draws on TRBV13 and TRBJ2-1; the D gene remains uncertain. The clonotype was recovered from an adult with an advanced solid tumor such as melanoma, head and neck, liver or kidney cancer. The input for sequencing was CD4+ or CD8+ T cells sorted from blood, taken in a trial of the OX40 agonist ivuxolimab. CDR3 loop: CASSLSFTNEQFF. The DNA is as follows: TGTGCCAGCAGCTTATCATTTACCAATGAGCAGTTCTTC.